This entry lists 12 T cell receptor beta chains sequenced from one sample in a study of blood T cell repertoires in COVID-19. Sequencing used immunoSEQ multiplex PCR; TCRdb keeps in-frame clones, though not all of them. The repertoire holds about 80,000 clones, with about four fifths as singletons. The specimen was peripheral blood. The receptors shown here come from a human donor in a cohort sampled during active COVID-19.

This clone appeared a single time. CDR3 sequence reads: CASSPQEQGWGTEAFF. The CDR3 nucleotides are TGCGCCAGCAGCCCCCAAGAGCAGGGTTGGGGAACTGAAGCTTTCTTT. The V call is TRBV4-1, the J call TRBJ1-1; weak D call: TRBD1 (5 bases). This CDR3 contains 16 residues. CDR1 and CDR2 (germline): MGHRA, YSYEKL. V was pared by 4 bases and J by 5 bases, with 20 bases between.

This chain joins TRBV18 and TRBJ2-7; TRBD1 agrees at 8 bases. Germline-derived CDR1 and CDR2 are KGHSH and LQKENI. The J segment lost 2 bases and the V segment lost 2 bases, leaving 5 bases of the junction unmatched. The CDR3 extends over 15 amino acids. The CDR3 nucleotides are TGTGCCAGCTCACCATTGACAGGGGACCCCTACGAGCAGTACTTC. Translation: CASSPLTGDPYEQYF.

The V gene is TRBV6-5, the J gene TRBJ1-1; 7 bases align to TRBD1. The length of the CDR3 is 13 residues. Germline trimming cut 6 bases from V and 6 bases from J; bases unmatched to any gene: 7. Germline V gives CDR1 MNHEY, CDR2 SVGAGI. CDR3 sequence (DNA): TGTGCCAGCAGCTGGGGACAGTCCTCTGAAGCTTTCTTT. Translated: CASSWGQSSEAFF.

The chain couples TRBV18 to TRBJ1-5; D is uncertain. From germline, CDR1 is KGHSH and CDR2 LQKENI. The CDR3 spans 13 residues. Trimming shortened V by 4 bases and J by 0 bases, and 4 bases separated the two germline ends. The CDR3 coding sequence is TGTGCCAGCTCACGAGATAGCAATCAGCCCCAGCATTTT. Translated, it gives CASSRDSNQPQHF.

The chain recombines TRBV14 with TRBJ1-4; a possible D gene is TRBD1 (5 bases). The germline V gene has CDR1 SGHDN and CDR2 FVKESK. Trimming cost V 2 bases and J 7 bases, with 11 bases left between them. This CDR3 region has 14 residues. The CDR3 bases are TGTGCCAGCAGCCAATGGGGGGGTGGTGAAAAACTGTTTTTT. It yields the protein CASSQWGGGEKLFF. Combining the CDR3 with reference TRBV14 and TRBJ1-4 gives the whole variable domain EAGVTQFPSHSVIEKGQTVTLRCDPISGHDNLYWYRRVMGKEIKFLLHFVKESKQDESGMPNNRFLAERTGGTYSTLKVQPAELEDSGVYFCASSQWGGGEKLFFGSGTQLSVL.

The chain combines TRBV7-2 with TRBJ1-1, with D possibly being TRBD1 (6 bases). Germline-derived CDR1 and CDR2 are SGHTA and FQGNSA. The CDR3 loop spans 14 amino acids. Trimming took off 4 bases at V and 0 bases at J, with 9 bases between the two ends. The CDR3 coding sequence is TGTGCCAGCAGCTCCGGGACACTGAACACTGAAGCTTTCTTT. Protein sequence: CASSSGTLNTEAFF.

The chain has TRBV5-4 and TRBJ2-3; D is possibly TRBD1 (6 bases). The CDR3 runs 15 residues. The V end was cut by 0 bases, the J end by 2 bases, with 10 bases between. Germline V gene lookup returns CDR1 SGHNT and CDR2 YYREEE (reference sequence). CDR3 sequence: CASSLGGHNTDTQYF. In nucleotides, the CDR3 is TGTGCCAGCAGCTTGGGGGGACATAACACAGATACGCAGTATTTT.

The V call is TRBV30, the J call TRBJ1-2; TRBD1 aligns across 9 bases. The CDR3 runs to 13 residues. With 0 bases clipped from V and 7 bases from J, the junction kept 3 bases outside the gene matches. The germline CDR1 and CDR2 sequences are GTSNPN and SVGIG (reference sequence). Here the CDR3 reads CAWSVQGASGYTF. Written as DNA, the CDR3 is TGTGCCTGGAGTGTACAGGGGGCTTCTGGCTACACCTTC.

The V call is TRBV15, the J call TRBJ2-1; D is uncertain. V was shortened by 1 base and J by 7 bases, with 14 bases between the two germline ends. The CDR3 has 15 residues. In germline, CDR1 is LNHNV, CDR2 YYDKDF (reference sequence). CDR3 loop: CATSRVVRLENEQFF. Here the CDR3 DNA reads TGTGCCACCAGCAGAGTGGTCAGGTTAGAGAATGAGCAGTTCTTC. The full variable domain, in which reference TRBV15 and TRBJ2-1 provide the parts outside the CDR3, is DAMVIQNPRYQVTQFGKPVTLSCSQTLNHNVMYWYQQKSSQAPKLLFHYYDKDFNNEADTPDNFQSRRPNTSFCFLDIRSPGLGDTAMYLCATSRVVRLENEQFFGPGTRLTVL.

The chain has TRBV6-5 and TRBJ2-7, with D possibly matching TRBD2 (5 bases). The V and J ends lost 7 bases and 3 bases respectively, with 16 bases between them. Germline V gene data show CDR1 as MNHEY and CDR2 as SVGAGI. CDR3 length: 14 residues. DNA of the CDR3: TGTGCCAGCACCGAATCGGGAAGCCGCTACGAGCAGTACTTC. This codes for CASTESGSRYEQYF.

This clone was counted once. The chain has TRBV9 and TRBJ1-2, with D possibly being TRBD1 (5 bases). The CDR3 has 15 amino acids. Trimming cost V 0 bases and J 4 bases, with 13 bases left between them. Germline V gene sequence: CDR1 SGDLS, CDR2 YYNGEE. This CDR3 reads CASSVGGPPRYGYTF. In nucleotides, the CDR3 is TGTGCCAGCAGCGTAGGGGGCCCCCCGCGCTATGGCTACACCTTC. Together with reference TRBV9 and TRBJ1-2, the CDR3 gives the full variable domain: DSGVTQTPKHLITATGQRVTLRCSPRSGDLSVYWYQQSLDQGLQFLIQYYNGEERAKGNILERFSAQQFPDLHSELNLSSLELGDSALYFCASSVGGPPRYGYTFGSGTRLTVV.

The chain combines TRBV28 with TRBJ1-5; 7 bases map to TRBD1. Trimming removed 6 bases from V and 4 bases from J; junction bases left unmatched: 9. The CDR3 has 15 residues. Germline CDR1 MDHEN, CDR2 SYDVKM. The CDR3 region has the DNA TGTGCCAGCAGCCCCCAGGGGGGACCGAATCAGCCCCAGCATTTT. Translated, it gives CASSPQGGPNQPQHF. Together with reference TRBV28 and TRBJ1-5, the CDR3 gives the full variable domain: DVKVTQSSRYLVKRTGEKVFLECVQDMDHENMFWYRQDPGLGLRLIYFSYDVKMKEKGDIPEGYSVSREKKERFSLILESASTNQTSMYLCASSPQGGPNQPQHFGDGTRLSIL.